The source of this T cell receptor beta chain is a study of Ad26.COV2.S vaccination and SARS-CoV-2 variants. Across the whole study: Ad26.COV2.S given intramuscularly, once or twice 56 days apart. Findings and caveats of the study: Total T cell responses, in the TCR breadth and depth analyses, may have been underestimated. Substantial breadth was reportedly displayed by spike-specific CD8+ and CD4+ T cell responses after vaccination.

Libraries were prepared by immunoSEQ multiplex PCR; TCRdb keeps only in-frame clonotypes and omits some of them. The table shows 450,000 to 550,000 clones, with 89% occurring only once. For this clone: Its target is unknown.

Germline V gene lookup returns CDR1 MNHNS and CDR2 SASEGT. V gave up 3 bases and J gave up 4 bases, with 9 bases separating them. This CDR3 contains 13 residues. Indicated treatment: roughly 20 received Ad26.COV2.S at low or high dose, single or two shots; 5 received placebo; per-sample allocation not given. The investigators took samples on day 63 after the first vaccine or placebo injection. The genes are TRBV6-1 and TRBJ1-2, with D unclear. The sequence was obtained from a person aged 18-60 years who received the Ad26.COV2.S COVID-19 vaccine or a placebo. The specimen was peripheral blood, collected in a trial of Ad26.COV2.S vaccine versus placebo. The CDR3 spells CASSDEEGYGYTF. In DNA form, the CDR3 reads TGTGCCAGCAGTGACGAGGAGGGCTATGGCTACACCTTC.